The clone carrying this TCR beta chain was seen only once. The antigen remains undetermined. Donors came from a validation cohort of 90 to 150 subjects, distinct from the first 666-subject cohort. The CDR3 is 13 amino acids. Losses at the gene ends were 5 bases for V and 2 bases for J; bases not matched to a gene: 1. Germline CDR1 is SGHAT and CDR2 is FQNNGV. This specimen belongs to a study of cytomegalovirus exposure and HLA in healthy donors. Study findings and constraints: It was 150 to 200 TCR beta chains that were listed as cytomegalovirus-associated. The tendency of first-cohort TCR clusters to co-occur in the 100 to 150 validation repertoires was identified by a subsequent analysis.

Some clones are missing from TCRdb's copy, which holds only in-frame ones; the method was immunoSEQ multiplex PCR. The sample has under 150,000 clones, 88% seen once. Sequenced material: PBMCs. V usage is TRBV11-2 and J usage is TRBJ2-7; 9 nucleotides line up with TRBD2. This receptor was identified in a woman aged 18-29 years in good health and CMV-seropositive. The CDR3 loop reads CASSRGGAYEQYF. CDR3 in DNA: TGTGCCAGCAGCCGCGGGGGGGCCTACGAGCAGTACTTC.